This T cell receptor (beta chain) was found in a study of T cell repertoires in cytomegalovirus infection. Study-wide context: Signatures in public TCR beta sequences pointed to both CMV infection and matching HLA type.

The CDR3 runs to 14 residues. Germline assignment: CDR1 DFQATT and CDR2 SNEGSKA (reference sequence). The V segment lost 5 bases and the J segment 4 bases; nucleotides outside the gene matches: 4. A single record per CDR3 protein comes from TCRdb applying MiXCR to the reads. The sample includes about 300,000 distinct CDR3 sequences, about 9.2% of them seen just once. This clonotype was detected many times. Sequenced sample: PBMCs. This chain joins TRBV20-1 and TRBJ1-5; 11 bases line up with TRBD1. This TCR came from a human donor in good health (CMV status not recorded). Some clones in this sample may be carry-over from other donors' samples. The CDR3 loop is CSASGTGGNQPQHF. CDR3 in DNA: TGCAGTGCTTCCGGGACAGGGGGTAATCAGCCCCAGCATTTT.